One sample yielded the 23 T cell receptor beta chains listed below, sequenced in a study of regulatory T cells in long-lasting Graves disease. Time point noted: newly diagnosed GD, antithyroid drugs for less than 3 months. RNA isolated from PBMCs was used to make the TCR library. Building of the TCR beta libraries involved iRepertoire HTBI primers and Arm-PCR of CDR3 regions. Using its own MiXCR run on the multiplex PCR reads, TCRdb lists one record per CDR3 protein. The sample contains hundreds of thousands of distinct CDR3 sequences, 15% of which appear only once. These data were likewise used in another study, on T cells in Graves' hyperthyroidism and ophthalmopathy.

This specimen consisted of peripheral blood mononuclear cells (PBMCs), obtained at new diagnosis, from a patient treated with antithyroid drugs. These receptors all stem from a woman aged 40 to 50 with Graves disease.

Note on this clonotype: Being one base from a much bigger clone, this may be a read error. The chain joins TRBV3-1 to TRBJ1-2; D is uncertain. Germline V CDR1 and CDR2: LGHDT, YNNKEL (reference sequence). The CDR3 spans 13 residues. Trimming stripped 0 bases from V and 8 bases from J, with 10 bases between. CDR3 DNA sequence: TGTGCCAGCAGCCAAGATTCAACGCGGGGCTACACCTTC. The encoded protein is CASSQDSTRGYTF.

The sample holds many counts of this clonotype. This chain connects TRBV28 to TRBJ2-5, with 15 bases matching TRBD2. The CDR3 is made up of 23 amino acids. The J segment lost 3 bases and the V segment lost 3 bases, leaving 23 bases of the junction unmatched. Germline V CDR1 and CDR2: MDHEN, SYDVKM. CDR3 bases: TGTGCCAGCAGTTTCCGGGCCAGCTCAGAGGGACTAGCGGGAGGTCAGGTGGAAGAGACCCAGTACTTC. Translated, it gives CASSFRASSEGLAGGQVEETQYF.

In its sample, this clonotype was seen many times. The chain recombines TRBV14 with TRBJ2-2; TRBD2 might be the D (5 bases). Per germline, CDR1 SGHDN and CDR2 FVKESK. The CDR3 loop spans 18 amino acids. Between the trimmed V and J ends, which lost 0 bases and 1 base, there was a span of 15 bases. Written as DNA, the CDR3 is TGTGCCAGCAGCCAAGATTCCTGGCTAGCTCAGAACACCGGGGAGCTGTTTTTT. Protein: CASSQDSWLAQNTGELFF.

This clonotype was picked up many times. The rearrangement links TRBV3-1 to TRBJ1-6; D is unclear. The CDR3 runs 14 residues. Trimming removed 1 base from V and 9 bases from J, with 10 bases in between. Germline V gene data show CDR1 as LGHDT and CDR2 as YNNKEL (reference sequence). The CDR3 protein is CASSQGLGSSPLHF. CDR3 in DNA: TGTGCCAGCAGCCAAGGGCTGGGGAGTTCACCCCTCCACTTT.

V usage is TRBV10-3 and J usage is TRBJ2-1; a possible D gene is TRBD2 (6 bases). Germline assignment: CDR1 ENHRY and CDR2 SYGVKD. V was shortened by 11 bases and J by 3 bases, with 14 bases between the two germline ends. The CDR3 contains 13 residues. The CDR3 nucleotides read TGTGCCGTCCAAACCGGGGGCTACAATGAGCAGTTCTTC. This translates into CAVQTGGYNEQFF.

The table lists this clonotype with a few counts. The rearrangement uses TRBV7-8 and TRBJ2-2; 9 bases fit TRBD2. The CDR3 is 19 residues long. Germline V gene lookup returns CDR1 SGHVS and CDR2 FQNEAQ. Trimming cost V 5 bases and J 0 bases; bases outside gene matches: 13. The CDR3 sequence is CASSRAMNGLAPNTGELFF. CDR3 DNA: TGTGCCAGCAGCAGAGCAATGAACGGACTAGCGCCGAACACCGGGGAGCTGTTTTTT. The whole variable domain, remainder taken from reference TRBV7-8 and TRBJ2-2, is GAGVSQSPRYKVAKRGQDVALRCDPISGHVSLFWYQQALGQGPEFLTYFQNEAQLDKSGLPSDRFFAERPEGSVSTLKIQRTQQEDSAVYLCASSRAMNGLAPNTGELFFGEGSRLTVL.

This clonotype was seen repeatedly, ten times or more. V is TRBV20-1 and J is TRBJ1-1, with 7 bases identical to TRBD1. V lost 1 base to trimming and J lost 0 bases; unmatched junction nucleotides: 5. The CDR3 runs to 15 residues. Germline V lookup: CDR1 DFQATT, CDR2 SNEGSKA (reference sequence). This CDR3 is CSARAAGGVNTEAFF. DNA for the CDR3: TGCAGTGCTAGAGCTGCAGGGGGGGTGAACACTGAAGCTTTCTTT.

This clonotype has a count of ten or more. This rearrangement joins TRBV5-1 to TRBJ2-1, with TRBD2 identical over 8 bases. This CDR3 contains 16 residues. Germline V gene sequence: CDR1 SGHRS, CDR2 YFSETQ. Germline trimming cut 4 bases from V and 2 bases from J; bases unmatched to any gene: 8. CDR3 protein: CASSPQAGGAYNEQFF. CDR3 DNA sequence: TGCGCCAGCAGCCCGCAGGCGGGAGGCGCCTACAATGAGCAGTTCTTC.

Concerning this clonotype itself: This clone may be a read error of a much larger clone one base away. The V gene is TRBV12-3 or TRBV12-4, the J gene TRBJ2-1, with D tentatively TRBD2 (5 bases). This CDR3 is 16 amino acids long. The CDR3, as DNA: TGTGCCGGCAGCCAAGTCCTTTCAAGGACTTACAATGAGCAGTTCTTC. It yields the protein CAGSQVLSRTYNEQFF.

This clonotype was observed many times. V and J are TRBV7-3 and TRBJ2-5, with TRBD2 matching over 10 bases. Germline V lookup: CDR1 SGHTA, CDR2 FQGTGA. This CDR3 region has 15 residues. Trimming removed 5 bases from V and 4 bases from J; junction bases left unmatched: 7. In nucleotides, the CDR3 is TGTGCCAGCAGCCTGGGCCTAGCGGGAGCAGAGACCCAGTACTTC. It translates to CASSLGLAGAETQYF.

This clonotype was counted many times. This sequence joins TRBV6-2 or TRBV6-3 and TRBJ2-7; 9 bases line up with TRBD2. CDR1 is MNHEY, CDR2 SVGEGT, per germline. V lost 2 bases, J lost 5 bases, and 7 bases stayed unmatched. The CDR3 contains 15 residues. CDR3 DNA sequence: TGTGCCAGCAGTTACCTTGGCGGGAGGGCCAACGAGCAGTACTTC. Its translation: CASSYLGGRANEQYF.

This clonotype was seen many times. J is TRBJ1-1 and V is TRBV27, with D possibly TRBD1 on 6 matching bases. In germline, CDR1 is MNHEY, CDR2 SMNVEV (reference sequence). The CDR3 has 14 amino acids. V lost 5 bases and J lost 2, with 12 bases in between. The CDR3 region is CASSTRTANTEAFF. The CDR3 nucleotides are TGTGCCAGCAGTACCCGGACAGCCAACACTGAAGCTTTCTTT.

This clonotype was picked up a small number of times. The V gene is TRBV30, the J gene TRBJ1-2; unclear D gene. This CDR3 has 12 amino acids. Trimming cost V 2 bases and J 1 base, with 5 bases left between them. The V gene's germline CDR1 is GTSNPN and CDR2 SVGIG (reference sequence). The CDR3 sequence is CAWSSNNYGYTF. Here the CDR3 DNA reads TGTGCCTGGAGTTCGAATAACTATGGCTACACCTTC.

The chain couples TRBV4-1 to TRBJ1-1; tentative D call: TRBD1 (6 bases). This CDR3 comprises 13 residues. Trimming took 3 bases from V and 5 from J, leaving 10 bases between them. Germline values: CDR1 MGHRA, CDR2 YSYEKL. The CDR3 DNA follows: TGCGCCAGCAGCCACCCAGGGGTAACTGAAGCTTTCTTT. Amino acids: CASSHPGVTEAFF.

This clonotype has more than one count but fewer than ten. The CDR3 bases are TGTGCCAGCAGCCGTGGGACGGGAGACTTCGATGAGCAGTTCTTC. Its translation: CASSRGTGDFDEQFF. V gene TRBV14 combines with J gene TRBJ2-1, with D perhaps matching TRBD2 (6 bases). Germline CDR1 reads SGHDN; CDR2 reads FVKESK. This CDR3 region has 15 residues. V was shortened by 4 bases and J by 8 bases, with 18 bases between the two germline ends.

J is TRBJ2-1 and V is TRBV5-1; TRBD2 might be the D (5 bases). Germline CDR1 and CDR2: SGHRS and YFSETQ. Trimming took off 0 bases at V and 8 bases at J, with 12 bases between the two ends. The CDR3 is 14 residues long. The DNA of the CDR3 is TGCGCCAGCAGCTTGGGACCGGGGATCGATGAGCAGTTCTTC. This codes for CASSLGPGIDEQFF.

This clonotype showed up just a few times. The chain has TRBV20-1 and TRBJ2-7; 7 nucleotides match TRBD1. The CDR3 totals 13 residues. Trimming took 0 bases from V and 7 from J; bases not matched to a gene: 6. Per germline, CDR1 DFQATT and CDR2 SNEGSKA (reference sequence). DNA for the CDR3: TGCAGTGCTAGAGATTCGAGGGGGCTTGAGCAGTACTTC. This codes for CSARDSRGLEQYF.

This clonotype was recorded many times. This chain links TRBV20-1 with TRBJ2-7; D gene ambiguous. The CDR3 sequence is 13 residues long. Looked up from germline, CDR1 is DFQATT and CDR2 is SNEGSKA (reference sequence). V lost 0 bases and J 2 bases, leaving 8 bases between the germline ends. As DNA, the CDR3 is TGCAGTGCTAGAGATCTAGAAGCCTACGAGCAGTACTTC. Amino acid sequence: CSARDLEAYEQYF.

This clonotype was found many times. The V call is TRBV2, the J call TRBJ2-3; D unresolved. Germline V gene data show CDR1 as SNHLY and CDR2 as FYNNEI. The CDR3 has 14 residues. The V end lost 3 bases, the J end lost 4 bases, and 11 bases lay between the germline ends. The CDR3 coding sequence is TGTGCCAGCAGTGAGGGGAAGATAGCAGATACGCAGTATTTT. This sequence encodes CASSEGKIADTQYF.

The chain combines TRBV20-1 with TRBJ2-7; TRBD2 matches 16 bases. CDR3 length equals 16 residues. With 4 bases clipped from V and 2 bases from J, the junction kept 5 bases outside the gene matches. Germline V CDR1 and CDR2: DFQATT, SNEGSKA (reference sequence). CDR3 nucleotides: TGCAGTGCTAAGATCGGGACTAGCGGGAGGGCCTACGAGCAGTACTTC. It specifies CSAKIGTSGRAYEQYF.

The genes are TRBV9 and TRBJ2-7, with TRBD1 identical over 9 bases. Germline V CDR1 and CDR2: SGDLS, YYNGEE. The length of the CDR3 is 15 residues. The V gene end was trimmed by 3 bases and the J gene end by 10 bases; junction bases not matched to a gene: 14. In nucleotides, the CDR3 is TGTGCCAGCAGCGCGGGACAGGGTCCCTCTCGGGACCAGTACTTC. The encoded protein is CASSAGQGPSRDQYF.

This clonotype has ten or more counts. V is TRBV29-1 and J is TRBJ2-7; 16 nucleotides agree with TRBD2. With 0 bases clipped from V and 6 bases from J, the junction kept 11 bases outside the gene matches. The CDR3 totals 18 residues. In germline, CDR1 is SQVTM, CDR2 ANQGSEA. CDR3 in amino acids: CSVEDPGTSGRASPEQYF. The DNA for the CDR3 is TGCAGCGTTGAAGATCCCGGGACTAGCGGGAGGGCCAGCCCCGAGCAGTACTTC.

This chain links TRBV24-1 with TRBJ2-2, with D tentatively TRBD1 or TRBD2 (6 bases each). The CDR3 contains 14 residues. Between the trimmed V and J ends, which lost 5 bases and 5 bases, there was a span of 11 bases. In germline, CDR1 is KGHDR, CDR2 SFDVKD. CDR3 in amino acids: CATSVGGRTGELFF. Here the CDR3 DNA reads TGTGCCACCAGTGTGGGGGGCAGAACCGGGGAGCTGTTTTTT.